Listed below are T cell receptor beta chains from one sample, sequenced in a study of shared clonotypes between healthy human individuals. The data were produced by immunoSEQ multiplex PCR, yet TCRdb's version contains in-frame clones alone and is incomplete. The sample has over 2,000,000 clones, around 95% seen once. Input material: naive CD8+ T cells from PBMCs. The receptors were gathered from a man aged 18 to 30 in good health. Some clones in this sample may be carry-over from other donors' samples. The CDR3 runs from the conserved cysteine through the conserved F or W. D genes are given only for firm matches. Rows may omit the clone size; those that give it use once, few, many or a size class.

. | TRBJ1-4 | TRBV2 | TRBD1 | CASSTHLDRGFDEKLFF | TGTGCCAGCAGTACCCACCTGGACAGGGGGTTCGATGAAAAACTGTTTTTT
. | TRBJ1-4 | TRBV7-6 | . | CASSSGLGGEKLFF | TGTGCCAGCAGCTCAGGGCTCGGCGGCGAAAAACTGTTTTTT
. | TRBJ2-1 | TRBV4-1 | TRBD2 | CASSQEGEGRDNEQFF | TGCGCCAGCAGCCAAGAGGGGGAGGGGAGGGACAATGAGCAGTTCTTC
once | TRBJ2-7 | TRBV9 | . | CASSVAAGGNSYEQYF | TGTGCCAGCAGCGTAGCGGCAGGGGGGAACTCCTACGAGCAGTACTTC
. | TRBJ2-2 | TRBV11-2 | . | CASSLGPGVNTGELFF | TGTGCCAGCAGCTTAGGTCCGGGGGTGAACACCGGGGAGCTGTTTTTT
. | TRBJ2-4 | TRBV27 | . | CASSLGRPPENIQYF | TGTGCCAGCAGTTTGGGTAGGCCTCCCGAAAACATTCAGTACTTC
. | TRBJ2-7 | TRBV28 | TRBD1 | CASSVRTGVHEQYF | TGTGCCAGCAGTGTCCGGACAGGGGTCCACGAGCAGTACTTC
. | TRBJ2-1 | TRBV6-6 | . | CASSGTNSRGGNEQFF | TGTGCCAGCAGCGGGACTAACTCTCGAGGGGGGAATGAGCAGTTCTTC
. | TRBJ2-7 | TRBV27 | . | CASRDSVGYEQYF | TGTGCCAGCCGTGATTCTGTGGGCTACGAGCAGTACTTC
. | TRBJ2-3 | TRBV7-2 | . | CASSPTTLTDTQYF | TGTGCCAGCAGCCCCACAACTCTCACAGATACGCAGTATTTT
. | TRBJ1-2 | TRBV19 | . | CASRDRGYTF | TGTGCCAGTAGAGACAGGGGCTACACCTTC
few | TRBJ1-5 | TRBV27 | . | CASSLGGTNQPQHF | TGTGCCAGCAGTTTAGGGGGGACTAATCAGCCCCAGCATTTT
once | TRBJ2-7 | TRBV6-5 | . | CASCSRSYEQYF | TGTGCCAGCTGTTCCAGGTCCTACGAGCAGTACTTC
. | TRBJ1-4 | TRBV5-6 | TRBD1 | CASSFDRDLGKLFF | TGTGCCAGCAGCTTTGACAGGGACCTAGGAAAACTGTTTTTT
. | TRBJ2-1 | TRBV2 | TRBD2 | CASSPQTSGSIYEQFF | TGTGCCAGCAGTCCTCAGACTAGCGGGAGTATATATGAGCAGTTCTTC
. | TRBJ1-1 | TRBV30 | . | CAWSEVTGMNTEAFF | TGTGCCTGGAGTGAGGTCACAGGTATGAACACTGAAGCTTTCTTT
. | TRBJ1-1 | TRBV5-1 | TRBD1 | CASSSDWDRGPGPPNPFEAFF | TGCGCCAGCAGCTCGGACTGGGACAGGGGGCCCGGCCCTCCCAACCCGTTCGAAGCTTTCTTT
. | TRBJ1-2 | TRBV19 | TRBD1 | CASSIAGTGDPPYGYTF | TGTGCCAGTAGTATTGCCGGGACAGGGGACCCACCATATGGCTACACCTTC
few | TRBJ2-2 | TRBV6-5 | . | CASSPGHRNTGELFF | TGTGCCAGCAGCCCCGGACACCGGAACACCGGGGAGCTGTTTTTT
. | TRBJ2-1 | TRBV4-1 | TRBD1 | CASTPPGQLYNEQFF | TGCGCCAGCACCCCACCGGGACAGCTATACAATGAGCAGTTCTTC
. | TRBJ2-7 | TRBV27 | TRBD1 | CASSSPSGFWGQGGVYEQYF | TGTGCCAGCAGTTCCCCCAGTGGATTTTGGGGACAGGGCGGTGTCTACGAGCAGTACTTC
. | TRBJ2-7 | TRBV4-3 | TRBD1 | CASSPGQGRGEQYF | TGCGCCAGCAGCCCGGGACAGGGTCGGGGCGAGCAGTACTTC
. | TRBJ2-7 | TRBV29-1 | TRBD2 | CSASGTSELYEQYF | TGCAGCGCCTCCGGGACTAGCGAACTCTACGAGCAGTACTTC
. | TRBJ1-3 | TRBV6-1 | . | CASSEGPYSGNTIYF | TGTGCCAGCAGTGAAGGGCCGTACTCTGGAAACACCATATATTTT
. | TRBJ2-3 | TRBV27 | TRBD2 | CASSLKPTSGTNTQYF | TGTGCCAGCAGTTTGAAACCGACTAGCGGGACAAATACGCAGTATTTT
. | TRBJ1-1 | TRBV5-1 | . | CASSLWLGQNTEAFF | TGCGCCAGCAGCTTATGGTTAGGGCAGAACACTGAAGCTTTCTTT
. | TRBJ2-5 | TRBV5-1 | . | CASSFRGGREETQYF | TGCGCCAGCAGCTTCCGAGGTGGCAGAGAAGAGACCCAGTACTTC
. | TRBJ2-7 | TRBV11-2 | . | CASSLGPSRGSYEQYF | TGTGCCAGCAGCTTAGGGCCTAGCAGAGGCTCCTACGAGCAGTACTTC
. | TRBJ1-5 | TRBV4-1 | . | CASSQDMVVSNQPQHF | TGCGCCAGCAGCCAAGATATGGTAGTGAGCAATCAGCCCCAGCATTTT
. | TRBJ2-6 | TRBV6-5 | . | CASSYSWASGANVLTF | TGTGCCAGCAGTTACTCGTGGGCCTCTGGGGCCAACGTCCTGACTTTC
few | TRBJ2-1 | TRBV7-6 | TRBD1 | CASSLGQQVNEQFF | TGTGCCAGCAGTTTGGGACAGCAAGTCAATGAGCAGTTCTTC
. | TRBJ1-4 | TRBV9 | . | CASSADSRARWDEKLFF | TGTGCCAGCAGCGCCGACTCCCGGGCCAGGTGGGATGAAAAACTGTTTTTT
. | TRBJ1-4 | TRBV7-8 | TRBD1 | CASSLQGGNEKLFF | TGTGCCAGCAGCTTACAGGGGGGTAATGAAAAACTGTTTTTT
. | TRBJ2-7 | TRBV25-1 | TRBD1 | CASSEMGQGAYEQYF | TGTGCCAGCAGTGAAATGGGACAGGGGGCCTACGAGCAGTACTTC
. | TRBJ2-1 | TRBV16 | . | CASSLGRYRQFF | TGTGCCAGCAGTCTTGGACGCTACAGGCAATTCTTC
. | TRBJ2-7 | TRBV9 | . | CASSPGGGRGSYEQYF | TGTGCCAGCAGCCCAGGGGGCGGGAGAGGGTCCTACGAGCAGTACTTC
. | TRBJ2-2 | TRBV29-1 | . | CSVASATGELFF | TGCAGCGTTGCGTCGGCCACCGGGGAGCTGTTTTTT
. | TRBJ2-1 | TRBV5-6 | TRBD2 | CASSLGGRLNEQFF | TGTGCCAGCAGCTTAGGCGGGAGGCTTAATGAGCAGTTCTTC
. | TRBJ2-1 | TRBV4-1 | . | CASSQDLGGSGNEQFF | TGCGCCAGCAGCCAAGATCTCGGGGGATCGGGCAATGAGCAGTTCTTC
. | TRBJ2-1 | TRBV30 | . | CAWSVFEGHDEQFF | TGTGCCTGGAGTGTCTTCGAGGGCCACGATGAGCAGTTCTTC
. | TRBJ2-2 | TRBV9 | . | CASSVVGGSRRGELFF | TGTGCCAGCAGCGTCGTGGGGGGTAGTAGGCGCGGGGAGCTGTTTTTT
few | TRBJ1-1 | TRBV6-5 | . | CASSYSYGNTEAFF | TGTGCCAGCAGTTACTCGTACGGGAACACTGAAGCTTTCTTT
. | TRBJ2-7 | TRBV7-9 | . | CASSFRTYEQYF | TGTGCCAGCAGCTTTCGCACCTACGAGCAGTACTTC
once | TRBJ1-4 | TRBV7-9 | . | CASSLGPTGTINEKLFF | TGTGCCAGCAGCCTCGGGCCTACCGGGACAATTAATGAAAAACTGTTTTTT
. | TRBJ2-1 | TRBV6-4 | . | CASSEVYAGRGAGSYNEQFF | TGTGCCAGCAGTGAAGTTTATGCGGGTCGGGGCGCGGGCTCCTACAATGAGCAGTTCTTC
. | TRBJ2-7 | TRBV27 | TRBD1 | CASGQVYSYEQYF | TGTGCCAGCGGACAGGTGTACTCCTACGAGCAGTACTTC
once | TRBJ2-7 | TRBV5-6 | TRBD1 | CASSLGQGSEQYF | TGTGCCAGCAGCTTGGGACAGGGCTCCGAGCAGTACTTC
. | TRBJ1-2 | TRBV27 | . | CASSFLQPNNYGYTF | TGTGCCAGCAGTTTCCTACAGCCTAATAACTATGGCTACACCTTC
. | TRBJ1-2 | TRBV7-6 | . | CASSPEGGARFGYTF | TGTGCCAGCAGCCCAGAGGGGGGGGCGCGTTTTGGCTACACCTTC
. | TRBJ1-2 | TRBV6-5 | . | CASSSGPAAGYTF | TGTGCCAGCAGTTCCGGGCCGGCGGCGGGGTACACCTTC
. | TRBJ2-7 | TRBV9 | . | CASSGQGGRYEQYF | TGTGCCAGCAGCGGACAGGGAGGTAGATACGAGCAGTACTTC
. | TRBJ1-4 | TRBV5-5 | . | CASSLAEKLFF | TGTGCCAGCAGCTTGGCCGAGAAACTGTTTTTT
. | TRBJ2-7 | TRBV7-9 | . | CASSLLSSERRVYEQYF | TGTGCCAGCAGCTTATTATCATCCGAGAGACGGGTATACGAGCAGTACTTC
. | TRBJ2-1 | TRBV27 | TRBD2 | CASSSSGTSGRIEQFF | TGTGCCAGCAGTTCATCAGGGACTAGCGGGAGGATTGAGCAGTTCTTC
. | TRBJ1-2 | TRBV28 | . | CASHGQTHYGYTF | TGTGCCAGCCACGGGCAGACTCACTATGGCTACACCTTC
. | TRBJ2-1 | TRBV10-2 | TRBD2 | CASSPGTRVHNEQFF | TGCGCCAGCAGCCCCGGGACTAGGGTCCACAATGAGCAGTTCTTC
. | TRBJ1-2 | TRBV5-5 | . | CASSLGRDQAGYTF | TGTGCCAGCAGCTTGGGAAGGGATCAGGCTGGCTACACCTTC